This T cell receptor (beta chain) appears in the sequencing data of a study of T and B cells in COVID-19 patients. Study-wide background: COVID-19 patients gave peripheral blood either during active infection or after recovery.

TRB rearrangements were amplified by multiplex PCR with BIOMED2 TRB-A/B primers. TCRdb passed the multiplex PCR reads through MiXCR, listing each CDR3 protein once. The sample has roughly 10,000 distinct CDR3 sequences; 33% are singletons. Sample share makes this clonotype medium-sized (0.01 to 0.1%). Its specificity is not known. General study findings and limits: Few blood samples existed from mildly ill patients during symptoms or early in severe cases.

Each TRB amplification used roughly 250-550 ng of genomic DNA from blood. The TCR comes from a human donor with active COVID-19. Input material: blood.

The CDR3 bases are TGTGCCAGTAGTCGTAGCGGGGAGAGCTACGAGCAGTACTTC. It translates to CASSRSGESYEQYF. This chain links TRBV19 with TRBJ2-7; 8 nucleotides line up with TRBD2. The CDR3 is 14 amino acids. V was clipped by 5 bases and J by 3 bases; unmatched bases: 6. CDR1 and CDR2 from the germline V gene are LNHDA and SQIVND (reference sequence).